A single TCR beta chain is shown here with its context. Its matching antigen is unknown. Clones were sequenced by immunoSEQ multiplex PCR, and TCRdb holds only the in-frame ones, with some missing. The sample shows 80,000 or so clones, 93% of them seen only once. The sample is drawn from a study of human versus mouse CDR3 diversity and MHC coevolution. Study outcomes and limitations: Human T cells underwent selection on roughly 6 different MHC II alleles.

This CDR3 is 13 amino acids long. Germline V gives CDR1 SGDLS, CDR2 YYNGEE. The V and J ends lost 3 bases and 10 bases respectively, with 14 bases between them. The V and J genes are TRBV9 and TRBJ2-1, with unresolved D. This clonotype was sampled from a person aged 30-69 years in good health. The sample consisted of naive CD4+ T cells from blood. Subset reported: CD45RO-negative CD62L-positive naive CD4 T cells. Here the CDR3 DNA reads TGTGCCAGCAGCGAAACGTTATGGAGAGAGCAGTTCTTC. Residues: CASSETLWREQFF.